This T cell receptor (beta chain) was identified in a study of T cell responses to AZD1222 COVID-19 vaccine. Study-wide findings and caveats: Recipients of two AZD1222 doses showed rising Spike-specific TCR breadth and depth. Regions left unmutated in variants are reportedly the target of nearly half of spike-specific TCRs.

Measured with immunoSEQ multiplex PCR; TCRdb has only the in-frame clones, and not every one. The sample lists 100,000 to 150,000 clones; roughly 92% were seen once. The CDR3 runs to 14 residues. V was clipped by 7 bases and J by 8 bases, with 17 bases between them. Germline assignment: CDR1 MDHEN and CDR2 SYDVKM. Worth noting for this clone: Its target is not known.

This chain connects TRBV28 to TRBJ1-4; D remains unclear. The source is an adult who received the AZD1222 COVID-19 vaccine. Specimen: peripheral blood, collected 28 days after the second AZD1222 dose. CDR3 sequence (DNA): TGTGCCAGCACATCGCGGCGAGGCAGGGAAAAACTGTTTTTT. The encoded protein is CASTSRRGREKLFF.